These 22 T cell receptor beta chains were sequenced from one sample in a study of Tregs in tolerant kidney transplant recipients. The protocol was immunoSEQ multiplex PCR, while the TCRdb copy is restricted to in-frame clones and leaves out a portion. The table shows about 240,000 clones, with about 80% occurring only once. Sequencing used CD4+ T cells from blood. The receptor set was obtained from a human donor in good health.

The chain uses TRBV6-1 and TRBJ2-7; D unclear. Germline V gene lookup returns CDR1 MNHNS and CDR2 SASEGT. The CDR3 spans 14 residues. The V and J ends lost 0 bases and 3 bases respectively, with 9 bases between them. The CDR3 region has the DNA TGTGCCAGCAGTGAAGCCTACAGAAGCTACGAGCAGTACTTC. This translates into CASSEAYRSYEQYF.

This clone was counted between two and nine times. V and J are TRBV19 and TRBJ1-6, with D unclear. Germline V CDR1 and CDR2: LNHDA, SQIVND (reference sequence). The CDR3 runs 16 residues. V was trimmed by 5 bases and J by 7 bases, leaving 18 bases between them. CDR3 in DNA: TGTGCCAGTAGTGCCCGCTTCACCCTACCGAATTCACCCCTCCACTTT. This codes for CASSARFTLPNSPLHF. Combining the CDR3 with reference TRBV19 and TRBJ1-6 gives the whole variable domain DGGITQSPKYLFRKEGQNVTLSCEQNLNHDAMYWYRQDPGQGLRLIYYSQIVNDFQKGDIAEGYSVSREKKESFPLTVTSAQKNPTAFYLCASSARFTLPNSPLHFGNGTRLTVT.

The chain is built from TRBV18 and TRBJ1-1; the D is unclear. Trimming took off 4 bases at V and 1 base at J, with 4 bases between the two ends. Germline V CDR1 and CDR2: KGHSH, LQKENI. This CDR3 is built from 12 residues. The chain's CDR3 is CASSLQNTEAFF. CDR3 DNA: TGTGCCAGCTCACTACAGAACACTGAAGCTTTCTTT.

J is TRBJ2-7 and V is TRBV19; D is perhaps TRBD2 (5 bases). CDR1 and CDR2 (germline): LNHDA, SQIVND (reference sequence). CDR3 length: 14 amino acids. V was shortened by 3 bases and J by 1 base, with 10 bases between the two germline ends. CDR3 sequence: CASSMDSESYEQYF. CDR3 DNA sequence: TGTGCCAGTAGTATGGACTCTGAGTCCTACGAGCAGTACTTC.

The CDR3 DNA reads as TGTGCCAGCAGCCTACACCTTTGGGCGGGACATATGCAAGAGACCCAGTACTTC. Encoded protein: CASSLHLWAGHMQETQYF. V usage is TRBV5-8 and J usage is TRBJ2-5; D is perhaps TRBD1 or TRBD2 (6 bases each). The germline V gene encodes CDR1 SGHTS and CDR2 YDEGEE. The length of the CDR3 is 18 residues. The V and J ends lost 4 bases and 2 bases respectively, with 24 bases between them.

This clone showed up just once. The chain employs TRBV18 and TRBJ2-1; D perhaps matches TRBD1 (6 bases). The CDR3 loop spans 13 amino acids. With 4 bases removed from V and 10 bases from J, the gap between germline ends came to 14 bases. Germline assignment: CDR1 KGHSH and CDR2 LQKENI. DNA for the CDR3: TGTGCCAGCTCACAAGCTCTCGACAGGGAGCAGTTCTTC. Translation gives CASSQALDREQFF.

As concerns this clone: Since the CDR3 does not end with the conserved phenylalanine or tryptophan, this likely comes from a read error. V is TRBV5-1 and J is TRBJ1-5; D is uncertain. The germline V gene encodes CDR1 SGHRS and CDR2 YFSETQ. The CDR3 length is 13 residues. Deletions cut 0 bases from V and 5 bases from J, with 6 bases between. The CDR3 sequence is CASSLAGDQPQHL. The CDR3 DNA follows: TGCGCCAGCAGCTTGGCCGGGGATCAGCCCCAGCATCTT.

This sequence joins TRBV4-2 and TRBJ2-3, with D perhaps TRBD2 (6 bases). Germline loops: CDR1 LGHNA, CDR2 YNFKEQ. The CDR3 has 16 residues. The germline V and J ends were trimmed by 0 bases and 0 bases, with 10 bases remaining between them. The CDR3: CASSQERGASTDTQYF. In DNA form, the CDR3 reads TGTGCCAGCAGCCAAGAGCGGGGCGCTAGCACAGATACGCAGTATTTT.

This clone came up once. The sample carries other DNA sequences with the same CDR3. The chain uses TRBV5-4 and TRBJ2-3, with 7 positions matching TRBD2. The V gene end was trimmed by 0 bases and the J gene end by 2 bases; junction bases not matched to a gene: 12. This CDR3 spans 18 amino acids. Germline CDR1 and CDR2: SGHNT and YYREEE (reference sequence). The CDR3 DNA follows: TGTGCCAGCAGCTTGGCCAATCGGGCTAGCGGAAACACAGATACGCAGTATTTT. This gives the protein CASSLANRASGNTDTQYF.

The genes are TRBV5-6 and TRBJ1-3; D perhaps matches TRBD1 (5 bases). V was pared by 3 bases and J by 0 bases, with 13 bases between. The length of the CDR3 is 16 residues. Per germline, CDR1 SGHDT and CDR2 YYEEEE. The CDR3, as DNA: TGTGCCAGCAGCTCATTTACAGGTTTCTCTGGAAACACCATATATTTT. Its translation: CASSSFTGFSGNTIYF.

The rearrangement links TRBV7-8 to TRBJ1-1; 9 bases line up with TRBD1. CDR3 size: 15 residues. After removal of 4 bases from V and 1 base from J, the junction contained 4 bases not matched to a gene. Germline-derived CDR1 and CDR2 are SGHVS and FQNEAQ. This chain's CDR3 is CASSSGQGTNTEAFF. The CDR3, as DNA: TGTGCCAGCAGCTCTGGACAGGGGACGAACACTGAAGCTTTCTTT.

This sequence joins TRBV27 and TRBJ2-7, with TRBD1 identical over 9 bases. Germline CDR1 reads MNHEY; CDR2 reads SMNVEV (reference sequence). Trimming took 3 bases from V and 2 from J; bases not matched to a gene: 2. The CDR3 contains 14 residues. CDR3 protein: CASSFTGGAYEQYF. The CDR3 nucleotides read TGTGCCAGCAGTTTTACAGGGGGCGCCTACGAGCAGTACTTC.

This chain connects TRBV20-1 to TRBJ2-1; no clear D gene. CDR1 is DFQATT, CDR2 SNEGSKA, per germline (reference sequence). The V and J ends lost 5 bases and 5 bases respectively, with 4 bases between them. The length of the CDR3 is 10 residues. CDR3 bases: TGCAGTGCTCAGAACAATGAGCAGTTCTTC. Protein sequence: CSAQNNEQFF.

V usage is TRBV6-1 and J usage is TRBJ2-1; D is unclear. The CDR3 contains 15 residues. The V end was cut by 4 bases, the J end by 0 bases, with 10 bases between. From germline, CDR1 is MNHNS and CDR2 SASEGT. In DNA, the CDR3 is TGTGCCAGCAGTGCCCTAGTCGGCTCCTACAATGAGCAGTTCTTC. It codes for CASSALVGSYNEQFF.

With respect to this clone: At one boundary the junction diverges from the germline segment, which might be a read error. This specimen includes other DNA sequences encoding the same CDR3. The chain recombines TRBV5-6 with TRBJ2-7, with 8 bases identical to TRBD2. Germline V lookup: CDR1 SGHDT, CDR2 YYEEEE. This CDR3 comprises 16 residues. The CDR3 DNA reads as TGCGCCAGCAGCCCGGGGGGGTCCCACACCTCCTACGAGCAGTACTTC. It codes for CASSPGGSHTSYEQYF.

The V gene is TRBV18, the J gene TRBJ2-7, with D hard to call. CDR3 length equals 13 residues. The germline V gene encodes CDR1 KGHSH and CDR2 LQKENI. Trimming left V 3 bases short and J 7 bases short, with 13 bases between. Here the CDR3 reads CASSPNGSREQYF. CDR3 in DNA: TGTGCCAGCTCACCCAATGGCTCTCGGGAGCAGTACTTC.

The CDR3 region is CASSPSLANYGYTF. The CDR3 DNA follows: TGCGCCAGCAGCCCGTCCTTAGCTAACTATGGCTACACCTTC. The chain uses TRBV5-1 and TRBJ1-2, with D unresolved. Germline values: CDR1 SGHRS, CDR2 YFSETQ. The CDR3 has 14 residues. Between the trimmed V and J ends, which lost 4 bases and 0 bases, there was a span of 10 bases.

The CDR3 here is CASSLGGLPNYGYTF. DNA for the CDR3: TGTGCCAGCAGCTTAGGCGGCCTCCCTAACTATGGCTACACCTTC. The chain recombines TRBV7-8 with TRBJ1-2; D is undetermined. The CDR3 totals 15 residues. Germline V gene data show CDR1 as SGHVS and CDR2 as FQNEAQ. V lost 1 base to trimming and J lost 0 bases, with 9 bases between them. Full variable domain (remainder filled in from reference TRBV7-8 and TRBJ1-2): GAGVSQSPRYKVAKRGQDVALRCDPISGHVSLFWYQQALGQGPEFLTYFQNEAQLDKSGLPSDRFFAERPEGSVSTLKIQRTQQEDSAVYLCASSLGGLPNYGYTFGSGTRLTVV.

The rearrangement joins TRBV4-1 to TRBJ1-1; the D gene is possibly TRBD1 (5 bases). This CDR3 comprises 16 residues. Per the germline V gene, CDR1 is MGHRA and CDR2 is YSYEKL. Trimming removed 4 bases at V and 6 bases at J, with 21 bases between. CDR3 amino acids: CASSPRWGDPSAEAFF. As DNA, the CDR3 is TGCGCCAGCAGCCCCCGGTGGGGGGATCCTAGTGCTGAAGCTTTCTTT.

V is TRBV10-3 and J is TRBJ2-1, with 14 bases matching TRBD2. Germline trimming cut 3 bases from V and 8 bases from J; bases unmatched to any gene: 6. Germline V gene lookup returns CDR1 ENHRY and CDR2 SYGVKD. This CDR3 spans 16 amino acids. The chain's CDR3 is CAISDRLAGGRDEQFF. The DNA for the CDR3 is TGTGCCATCAGTGATCGACTAGCGGGAGGGCGCGATGAGCAGTTCTTC.

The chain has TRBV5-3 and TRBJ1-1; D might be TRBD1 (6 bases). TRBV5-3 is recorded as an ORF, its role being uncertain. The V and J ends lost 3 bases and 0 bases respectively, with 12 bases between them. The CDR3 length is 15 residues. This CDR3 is CARSSSGVLNTEAFF. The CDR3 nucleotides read TGTGCCAGAAGCTCATCAGGGGTGCTGAACACTGAAGCTTTCTTT.

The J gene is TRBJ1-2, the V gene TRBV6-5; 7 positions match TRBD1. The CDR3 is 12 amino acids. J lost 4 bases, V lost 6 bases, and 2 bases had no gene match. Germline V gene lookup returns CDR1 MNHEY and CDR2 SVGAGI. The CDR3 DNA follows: TGTGCCAGCAGGACAGGGTCCTATGGCTACACCTTC. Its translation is CASRTGSYGYTF.